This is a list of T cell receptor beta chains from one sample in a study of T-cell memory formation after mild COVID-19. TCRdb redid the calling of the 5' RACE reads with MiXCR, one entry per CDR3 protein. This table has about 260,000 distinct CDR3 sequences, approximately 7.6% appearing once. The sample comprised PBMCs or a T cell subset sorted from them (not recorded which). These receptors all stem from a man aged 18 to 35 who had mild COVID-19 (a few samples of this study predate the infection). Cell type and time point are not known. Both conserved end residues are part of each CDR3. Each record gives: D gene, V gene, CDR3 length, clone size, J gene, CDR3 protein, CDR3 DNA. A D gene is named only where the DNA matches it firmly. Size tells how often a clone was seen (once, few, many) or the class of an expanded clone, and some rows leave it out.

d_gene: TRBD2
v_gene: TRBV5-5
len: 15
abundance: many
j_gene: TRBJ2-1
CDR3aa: CASSFLSGGINEQFF
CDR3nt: TGTGCCAGCAGCTTTCTTAGCGGGGGGATCAATGAGCAGTTCTTC

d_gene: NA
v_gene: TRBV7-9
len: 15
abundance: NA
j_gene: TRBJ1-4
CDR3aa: CASSPRPGGEEKLFF
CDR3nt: TGTGCCAGCAGCCCCCGTCCGGGGGGTGAGGAAAAACTGTTTTTT

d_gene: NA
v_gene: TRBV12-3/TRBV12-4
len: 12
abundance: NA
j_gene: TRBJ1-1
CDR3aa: CASSMTIFEAFF
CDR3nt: TGTGCCAGCAGCATGACTATCTTTGAAGCTTTCTTT

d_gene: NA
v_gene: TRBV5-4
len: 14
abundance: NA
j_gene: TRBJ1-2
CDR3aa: CASSPDLRGYGYTF
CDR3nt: TGTGCCAGCAGCCCTGATCTAAGGGGCTATGGCTACACCTTC

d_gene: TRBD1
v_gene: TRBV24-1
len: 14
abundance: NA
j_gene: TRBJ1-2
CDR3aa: CATSDSDRGYGYTF
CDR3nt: TGTGCCACCAGTGATTCGGACAGGGGTTATGGCTACACCTTC

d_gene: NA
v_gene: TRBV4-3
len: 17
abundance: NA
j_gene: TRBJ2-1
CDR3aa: CASSQDGSGSSYNEQFF
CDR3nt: TGCGCCAGCAGCCAAGATGGGTCCGGCAGCTCCTACAATGAGCAGTTCTTC

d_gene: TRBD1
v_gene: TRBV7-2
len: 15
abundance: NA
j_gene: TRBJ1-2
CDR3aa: CASSPGRDRVFGYTF
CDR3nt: TGTGCCAGCAGCCCAGGCCGGGACAGGGTCTTCGGCTACACCTTC

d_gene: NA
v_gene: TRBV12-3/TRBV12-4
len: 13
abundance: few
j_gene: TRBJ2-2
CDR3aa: CASSRVNTGELFF
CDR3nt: TGTGCCAGCTCCAGGGTGAACACCGGGGAGCTGTTTTTT

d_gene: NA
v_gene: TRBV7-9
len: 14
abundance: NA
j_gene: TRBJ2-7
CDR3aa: CASSLANTGNEHYF
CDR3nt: TGTGCCAGCAGCTTAGCGAATACCGGGAACGAGCATTACTTC

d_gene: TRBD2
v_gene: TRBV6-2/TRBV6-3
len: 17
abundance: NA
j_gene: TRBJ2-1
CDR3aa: CASSYSTLRGGTGEQFF
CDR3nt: TGTGCCAGCAGTTACTCGACGTTGCGGGGGGGGACGGGTGAGCAGTTCTTC

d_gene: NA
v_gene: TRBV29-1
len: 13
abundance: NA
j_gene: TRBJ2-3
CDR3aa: CSGTGYYADTQYF
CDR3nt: TGCAGCGGCACAGGGTATTACGCAGATACGCAGTATTTT

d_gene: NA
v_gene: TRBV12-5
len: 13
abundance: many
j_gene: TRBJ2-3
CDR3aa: CASGPSPGDTQYF
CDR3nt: TGTGCTAGTGGTCCCAGCCCGGGGGATACGCAGTATTTT

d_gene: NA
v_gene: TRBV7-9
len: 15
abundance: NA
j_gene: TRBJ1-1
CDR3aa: CASSLAPGFGAEAFF
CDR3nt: TGTGCCAGCAGCTTAGCGCCTGGGTTTGGCGCTGAAGCTTTCTTT

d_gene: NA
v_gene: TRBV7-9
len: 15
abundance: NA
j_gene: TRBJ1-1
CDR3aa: CASSLAARVNTEAFF
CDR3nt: TGTGCCAGCAGCTTAGCGGCCAGGGTGAACACTGAAGCTTTCTTT

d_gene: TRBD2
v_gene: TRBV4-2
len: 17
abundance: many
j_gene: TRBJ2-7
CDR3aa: CASSQAQTSGYAYEQYF
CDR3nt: TGTGCCAGCAGCCAAGCCCAGACTAGCGGCTATGCCTACGAGCAGTACTTC

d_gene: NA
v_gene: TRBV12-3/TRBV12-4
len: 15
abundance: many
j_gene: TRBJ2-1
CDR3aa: CASSLGGDGMDEQFF
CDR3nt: TGTGCCAGCAGTTTGGGGGGAGATGGAATGGATGAGCAGTTCTTC

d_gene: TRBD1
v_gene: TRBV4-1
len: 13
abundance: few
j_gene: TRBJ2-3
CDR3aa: CASSGQGANTQYF
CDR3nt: TGCGCCAGCAGCGGACAGGGTGCGAATACGCAGTATTTT

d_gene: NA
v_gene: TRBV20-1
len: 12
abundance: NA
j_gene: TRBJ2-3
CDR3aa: CSARGLWDTQYF
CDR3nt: TGCAGTGCTAGAGGTCTGTGGGATACGCAGTATTTT

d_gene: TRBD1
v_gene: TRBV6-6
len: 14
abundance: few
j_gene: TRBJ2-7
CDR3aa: CASGEDRRSDEQYF
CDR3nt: TGTGCCAGCGGAGAGGACAGGCGGTCGGACGAGCAGTACTTC

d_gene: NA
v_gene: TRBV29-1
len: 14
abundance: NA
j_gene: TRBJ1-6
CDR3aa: CSVGWGKGNSPLHF
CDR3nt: TGCAGCGTTGGTTGGGGGAAAGGGAATTCACCCCTCCACTTT

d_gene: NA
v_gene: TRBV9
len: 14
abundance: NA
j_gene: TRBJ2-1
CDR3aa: CASSVVGRSDEQFF
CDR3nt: TGTGCCAGCAGCGTAGTAGGCAGGTCCGATGAGCAGTTCTTC

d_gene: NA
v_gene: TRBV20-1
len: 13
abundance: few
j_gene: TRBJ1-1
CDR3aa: CSASRGGDTEAFF
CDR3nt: TGCAGTGCTAGCCGGGGCGGGGACACTGAAGCTTTCTTT

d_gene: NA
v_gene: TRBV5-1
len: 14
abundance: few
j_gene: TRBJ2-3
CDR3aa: CASSLRTSTDTQYF
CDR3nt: TGCGCCAGCAGCTTGCGTACCAGCACAGATACGCAGTATTTT

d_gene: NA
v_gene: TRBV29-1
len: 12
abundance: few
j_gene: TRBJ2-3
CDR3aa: CSAVLSPDTQYF
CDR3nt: TGCAGCGCCGTCTTGTCCCCAGATACGCAGTATTTT

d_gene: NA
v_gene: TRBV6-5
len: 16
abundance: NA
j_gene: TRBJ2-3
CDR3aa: CASSGSRTERTDTQYF
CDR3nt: TGTGCCAGCAGTGGCTCGAGGACAGAGCGCACAGATACGCAGTATTTT

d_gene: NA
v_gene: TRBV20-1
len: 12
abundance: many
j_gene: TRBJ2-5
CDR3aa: CSGPDGQETQYF
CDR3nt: TGCAGTGGGCCGGACGGGCAAGAGACCCAGTACTTC

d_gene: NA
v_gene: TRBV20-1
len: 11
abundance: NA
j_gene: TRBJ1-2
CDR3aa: CSARGGQPGTF
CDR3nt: TGCAGTGCTAGAGGGGGGCAGCCTGGTACCTTC